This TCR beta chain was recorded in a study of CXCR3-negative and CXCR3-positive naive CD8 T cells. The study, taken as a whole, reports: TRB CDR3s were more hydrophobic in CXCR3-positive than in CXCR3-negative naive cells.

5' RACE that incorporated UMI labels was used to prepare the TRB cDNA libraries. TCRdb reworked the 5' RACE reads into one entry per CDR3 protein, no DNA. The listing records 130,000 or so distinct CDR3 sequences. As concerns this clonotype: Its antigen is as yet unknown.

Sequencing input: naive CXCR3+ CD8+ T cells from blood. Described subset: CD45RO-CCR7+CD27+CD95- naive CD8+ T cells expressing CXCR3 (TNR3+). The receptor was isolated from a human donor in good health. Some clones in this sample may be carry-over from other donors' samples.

This CDR3 is CASSPILSPAEEETQYF. The chain is built from TRBV18 and TRBJ2-5; TCRdb indicates TRBD1, and absent DNA this call remains unverified. The CDR3 is 17 amino acids. Looked up from germline, CDR1 is KGHSH and CDR2 is LQKENI.